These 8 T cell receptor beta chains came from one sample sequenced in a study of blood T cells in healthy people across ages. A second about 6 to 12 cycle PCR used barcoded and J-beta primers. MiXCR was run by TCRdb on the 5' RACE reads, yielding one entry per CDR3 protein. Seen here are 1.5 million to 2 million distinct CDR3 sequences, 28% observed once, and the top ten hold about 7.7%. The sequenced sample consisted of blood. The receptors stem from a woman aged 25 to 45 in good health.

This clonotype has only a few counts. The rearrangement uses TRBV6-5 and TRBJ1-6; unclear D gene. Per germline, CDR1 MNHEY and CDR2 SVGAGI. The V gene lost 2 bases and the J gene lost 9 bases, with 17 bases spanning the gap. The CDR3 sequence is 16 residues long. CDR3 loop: CASSYTSQDQRSPLHF. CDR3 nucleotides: TGTGCCAGCAGTTACACATCCCAGGACCAACGTTCACCCCTCCACTTT.

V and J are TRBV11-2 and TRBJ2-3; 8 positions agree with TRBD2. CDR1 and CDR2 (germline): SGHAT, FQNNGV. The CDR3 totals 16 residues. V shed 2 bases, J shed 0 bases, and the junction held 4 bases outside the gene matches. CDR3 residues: CASSLIGGASTDTQYF. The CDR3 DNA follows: TGTGCCAGCAGCTTAATCGGGGGGGCTAGCACAGATACGCAGTATTTT.

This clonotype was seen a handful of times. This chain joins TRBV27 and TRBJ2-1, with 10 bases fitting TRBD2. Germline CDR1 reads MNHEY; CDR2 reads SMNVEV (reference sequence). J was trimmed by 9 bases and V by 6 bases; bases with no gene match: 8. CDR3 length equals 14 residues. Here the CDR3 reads CASSQREGRSEQFF. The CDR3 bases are TGTGCCAGCAGCCAGCGGGAGGGCCGAAGTGAGCAGTTCTTC.

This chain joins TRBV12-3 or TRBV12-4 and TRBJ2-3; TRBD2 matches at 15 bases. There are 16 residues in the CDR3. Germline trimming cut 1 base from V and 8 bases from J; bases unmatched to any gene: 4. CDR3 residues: CASSLGSGLAGGTQYF. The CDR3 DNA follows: TGTGCCAGCAGTTTAGGGTCGGGACTAGCGGGAGGTACGCAGTATTTT.

As DNA, the CDR3 is TGTGCCACCCAACGACAGCTTAAGAATGAAAAACTGTTTTTT. It is translated as CATQRQLKNEKLFF. V gene TRBV28 combines with J gene TRBJ1-4; a weak D match, TRBD1 (5 bases). Germline V CDR1 and CDR2: MDHEN, SYDVKM. There are 14 residues in the CDR3. Between the trimmed V and J ends, which lost 10 bases and 5 bases, there was a span of 17 bases.

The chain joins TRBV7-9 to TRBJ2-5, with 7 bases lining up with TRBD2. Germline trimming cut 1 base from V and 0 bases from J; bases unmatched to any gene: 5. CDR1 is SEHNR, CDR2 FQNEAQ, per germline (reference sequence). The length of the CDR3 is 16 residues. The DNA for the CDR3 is TGTGCCAGCAGCTTAGGGGGGGGGATCTACCAAGAGACCCAGTACTTC. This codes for CASSLGGGIYQETQYF.

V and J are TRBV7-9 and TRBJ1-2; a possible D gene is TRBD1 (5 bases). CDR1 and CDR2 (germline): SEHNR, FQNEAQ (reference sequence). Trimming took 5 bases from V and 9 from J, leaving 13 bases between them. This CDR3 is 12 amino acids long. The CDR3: CASSLRDGRYTF. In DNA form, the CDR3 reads TGTGCCAGCAGCCTCAGGGACGGGCGCTACACCTTC.

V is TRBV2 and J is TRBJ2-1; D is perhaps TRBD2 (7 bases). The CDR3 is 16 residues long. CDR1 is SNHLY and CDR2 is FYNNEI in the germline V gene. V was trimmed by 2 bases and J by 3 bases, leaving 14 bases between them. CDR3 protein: CASSEWGGGLYNEQFF. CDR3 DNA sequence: TGTGCCAGCAGTGAATGGGGCGGGGGCCTCTACAATGAGCAGTTCTTC.